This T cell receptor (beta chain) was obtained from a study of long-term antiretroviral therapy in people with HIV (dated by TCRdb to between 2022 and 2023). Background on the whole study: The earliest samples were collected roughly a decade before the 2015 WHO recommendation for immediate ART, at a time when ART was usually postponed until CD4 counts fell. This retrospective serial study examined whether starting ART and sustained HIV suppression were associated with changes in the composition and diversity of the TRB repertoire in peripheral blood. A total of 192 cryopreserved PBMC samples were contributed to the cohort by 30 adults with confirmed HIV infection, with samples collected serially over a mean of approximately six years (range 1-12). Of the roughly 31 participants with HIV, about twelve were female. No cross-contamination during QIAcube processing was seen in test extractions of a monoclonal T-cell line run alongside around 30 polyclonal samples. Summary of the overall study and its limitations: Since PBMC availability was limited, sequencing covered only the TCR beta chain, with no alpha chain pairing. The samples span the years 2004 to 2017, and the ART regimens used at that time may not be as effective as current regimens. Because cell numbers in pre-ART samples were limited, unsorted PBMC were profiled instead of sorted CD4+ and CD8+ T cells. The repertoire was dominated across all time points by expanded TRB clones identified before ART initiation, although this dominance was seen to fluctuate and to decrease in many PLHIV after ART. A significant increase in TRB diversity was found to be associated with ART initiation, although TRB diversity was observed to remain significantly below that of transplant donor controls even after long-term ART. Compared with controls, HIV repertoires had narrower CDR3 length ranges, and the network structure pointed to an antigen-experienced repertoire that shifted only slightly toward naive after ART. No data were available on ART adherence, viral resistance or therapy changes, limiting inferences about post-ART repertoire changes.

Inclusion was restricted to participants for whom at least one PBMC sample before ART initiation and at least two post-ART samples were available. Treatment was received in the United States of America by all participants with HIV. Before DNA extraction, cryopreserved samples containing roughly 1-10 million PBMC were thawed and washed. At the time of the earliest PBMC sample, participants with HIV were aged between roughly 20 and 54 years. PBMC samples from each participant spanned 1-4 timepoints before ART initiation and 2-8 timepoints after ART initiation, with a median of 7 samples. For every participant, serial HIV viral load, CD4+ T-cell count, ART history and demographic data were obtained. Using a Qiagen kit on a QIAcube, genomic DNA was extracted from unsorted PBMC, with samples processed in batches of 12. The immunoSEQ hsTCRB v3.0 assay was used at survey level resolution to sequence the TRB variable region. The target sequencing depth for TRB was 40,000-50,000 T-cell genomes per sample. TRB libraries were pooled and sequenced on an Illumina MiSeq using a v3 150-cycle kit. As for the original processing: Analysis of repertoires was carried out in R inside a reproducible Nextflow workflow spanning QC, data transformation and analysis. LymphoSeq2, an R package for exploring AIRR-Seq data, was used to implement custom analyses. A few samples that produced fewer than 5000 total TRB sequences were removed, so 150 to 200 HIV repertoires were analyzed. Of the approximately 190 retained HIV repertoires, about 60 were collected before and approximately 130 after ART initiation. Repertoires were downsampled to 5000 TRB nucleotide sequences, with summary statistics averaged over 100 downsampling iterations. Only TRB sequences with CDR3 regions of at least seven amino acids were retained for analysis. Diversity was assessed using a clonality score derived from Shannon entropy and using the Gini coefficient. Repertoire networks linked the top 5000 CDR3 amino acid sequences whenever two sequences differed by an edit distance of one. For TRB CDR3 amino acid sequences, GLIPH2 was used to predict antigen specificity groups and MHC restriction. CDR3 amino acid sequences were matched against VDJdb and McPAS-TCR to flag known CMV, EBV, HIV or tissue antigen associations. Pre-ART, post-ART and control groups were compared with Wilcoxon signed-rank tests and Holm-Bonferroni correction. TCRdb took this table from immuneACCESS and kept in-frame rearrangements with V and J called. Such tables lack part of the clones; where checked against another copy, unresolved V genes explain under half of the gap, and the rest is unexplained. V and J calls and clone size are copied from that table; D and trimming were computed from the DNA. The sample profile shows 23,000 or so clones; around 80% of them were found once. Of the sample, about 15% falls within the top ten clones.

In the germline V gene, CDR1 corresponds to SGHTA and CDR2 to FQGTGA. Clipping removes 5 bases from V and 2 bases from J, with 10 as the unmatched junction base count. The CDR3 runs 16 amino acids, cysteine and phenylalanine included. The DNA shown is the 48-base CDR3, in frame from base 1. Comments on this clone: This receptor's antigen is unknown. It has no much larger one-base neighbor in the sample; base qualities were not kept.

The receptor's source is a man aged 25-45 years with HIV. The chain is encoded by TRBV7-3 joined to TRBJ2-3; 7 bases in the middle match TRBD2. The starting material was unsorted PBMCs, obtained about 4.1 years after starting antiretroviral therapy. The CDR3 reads CASSVLAAKSTDTQYF. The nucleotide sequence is TGTGCCAGCAGCGTTCTAGCGGCCAAGTCCACAGATACGCAGTATTTT.